This TCR beta chain was sequenced during a study of blood T cell repertoires in COVID-19. Ages ranged from about 18 to 89 years, with residence in 24 US areas. Recovered Cohort 3 donors showed two negative PCRs, clearance, or symptom resolution. Some clones are missing from TCRdb's copy, which holds only in-frame ones; the method was immunoSEQ multiplex PCR. The data show about 170,000 clones, 70% to 85% seen once. V gave up 7 bases and J gave up 7 bases; unmatched junction bases: 23. This CDR3 is built from 18 residues. Per the germline V gene, CDR1 is ENHRY and CDR2 is SYGVKD. This TCR was recovered from a man aged 50 to 60 who had recovered from COVID-19. The chain joins TRBV10-3 to TRBJ1-2; 8 nucleotides agree with TRBD1. The sample was PBMCs or T cells enriched from blood (not recorded which). CDR3 residues: CAITLKKRGQGAYGGYTF. The CDR3 DNA reads TGTGCCATCACCCTTAAGAAGCGTGGGCAGGGGGCATACGGTGGCTACACCTTC.